These T cell receptor beta chains were read from a single sample in a study of CD8 T cells in ankylosing spondylitis. TCRdb independently ran MiXCR on the 5' RACE reads; one entry per CDR3 protein. Among a few hundred thousand distinct CDR3 sequences listed, 20% to 25% were seen once. What was sequenced was blood, either unsorted or a sorted T cell fraction (not recorded which). The receptors shown here come from a male donor with ankylosing spondylitis. The conserved cysteine and the conserved F or W are not part of the CDR3 here.

V,J,CDR3
TRBV7-9,TRBJ2-7,ASRLPGTSGSYEQY
TRBV18,TRBJ1-5,ASSDRTNSNQPQH
TRBV20-1,TRBJ2-5,SAGRETQY
TRBV20-1,TRBJ1-1,SAIPGTGGGTEAF
TRBV29-1,TRBJ2-1,SAEGTMGNEQF
TRBV28,TRBJ2-2,ASSLRGGGAGELF
TRBV12-3/TRBV12-4,TRBJ1-3,ASSGDFSGNTIY
TRBV5-1,TRBJ2-1,ASSERGRALYNEQF
TRBV5-1,TRBJ2-2,ASSPTSFRSTGELF
TRBV20-1,TRBJ2-7,SGADRRFHEQY
TRBV28,TRBJ1-5,ASSSPRFWYSNQPQH
TRBV3-1,TRBJ2-1,ASSPRADNEQF
TRBV29-1,TRBJ2-3,SVGQDSTQY
TRBV7-3,TRBJ2-3,ASSLSPGPDTQY
TRBV24-1,TRBJ2-1,ATSGYFGSYNEQF
TRBV6-2/TRBV6-3,TRBJ2-7,ASSPLLAGRSEEQY
TRBV20-1,TRBJ1-5,SAGSSNQPQR
TRBV5-5,TRBJ2-3,ASSPDRGGRSDTQY
TRBV20-1,TRBJ2-3,SGTGAWDTQY
TRBV29-1,TRBJ2-7,SVDGTGSYEQY
TRBV11-2,TRBJ1-5,ASSTHGRQPQH
TRBV27,TRBJ2-7,ASSLVVTGGFGEQY
TRBV4-3,TRBJ2-1,ASSYEWTGGIYNEQF
TRBV7-3,TRBJ2-1,ASSSRGTRDYNEQF
TRBV5-1,TRBJ2-3,ASSVNGTRGFMDTQY
TRBV10-3,TRBJ1-5,ATRDRDNQPQH
TRBV9,TRBJ1-2,ASSVNTGGNGYT
TRBV20-1,TRBJ2-1,SATKVSGIRNNEQF
TRBV9,TRBJ1-1,ASSVADATEAF
TRBV12-3/TRBV12-4,TRBJ2-2,ASSSTGRTPNTGELF
TRBV29-1,TRBJ1-2,SVEPGQGRNGYT
TRBV20-1,TRBJ2-1,SADGGGGYNEQF
TRBV7-6,TRBJ2-7,ASSPDGLPSYEQY
TRBV7-9,TRBJ1-2,ASSPTFERGYT
TRBV4-1,TRBJ2-7,ASSQENDGADSYEQY
TRBV6-1,TRBJ2-7,ASRRQGRTYEQY
TRBV10-3,TRBJ1-1,AISEPGQALTEAF
TRBV20-1,TRBJ1-1,SATQGGADTEAF